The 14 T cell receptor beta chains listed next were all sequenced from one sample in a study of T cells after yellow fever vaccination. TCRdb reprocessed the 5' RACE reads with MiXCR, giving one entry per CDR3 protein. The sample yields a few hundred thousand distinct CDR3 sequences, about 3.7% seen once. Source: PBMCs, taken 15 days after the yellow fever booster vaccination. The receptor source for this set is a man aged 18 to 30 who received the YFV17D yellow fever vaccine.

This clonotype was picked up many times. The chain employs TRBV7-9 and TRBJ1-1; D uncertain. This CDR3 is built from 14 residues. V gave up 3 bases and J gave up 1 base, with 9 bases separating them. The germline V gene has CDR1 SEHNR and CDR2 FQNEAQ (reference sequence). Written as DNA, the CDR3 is TGTGCCAGCAGCTTTAAATCCGGGAACACTGAAGCTTTCTTT. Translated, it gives CASSFKSGNTEAFF. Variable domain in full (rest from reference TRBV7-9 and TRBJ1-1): DTGVSQNPRHKITKRGQNVTFRCDPISEHNRLYWYRQTLGQGPEFLTYFQNEAQLEKSRLLSDRFSAERPKGSFSTLEIQRTEQGDSAMYLCASSFKSGNTEAFFGQGTRLTVV.

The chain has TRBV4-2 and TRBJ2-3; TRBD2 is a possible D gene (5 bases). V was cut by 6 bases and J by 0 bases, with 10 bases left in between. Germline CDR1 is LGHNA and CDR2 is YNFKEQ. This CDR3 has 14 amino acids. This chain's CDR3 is CASREVGSTDTQYF. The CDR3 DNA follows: TGTGCCAGCAGGGAGGTGGGAAGCACAGATACGCAGTATTTT.

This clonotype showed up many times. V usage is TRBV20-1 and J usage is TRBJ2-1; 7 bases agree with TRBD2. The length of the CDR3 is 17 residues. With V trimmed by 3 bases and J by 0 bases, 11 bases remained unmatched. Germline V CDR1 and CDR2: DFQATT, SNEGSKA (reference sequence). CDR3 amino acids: CSARGDYRSSSYNEQFF. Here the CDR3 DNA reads TGCAGTGCTAGGGGGGACTATCGGTCGAGCTCCTACAATGAGCAGTTCTTC.

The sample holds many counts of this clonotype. The CDR3, as DNA: TGTGCCAGCAGCTTGTCTGCTAGCGGCTATGAGCAGTTCTTC. This codes for CASSLSASGYEQFF. The gene calls are TRBV5-4 and TRBJ2-1; 7 bases line up with TRBD2. Germline CDR1 and CDR2: SGHNT and YYREEE (reference sequence). The CDR3 consists of 14 residues. V gave up 1 base and J gave up 8 bases; unmatched junction bases: 6.

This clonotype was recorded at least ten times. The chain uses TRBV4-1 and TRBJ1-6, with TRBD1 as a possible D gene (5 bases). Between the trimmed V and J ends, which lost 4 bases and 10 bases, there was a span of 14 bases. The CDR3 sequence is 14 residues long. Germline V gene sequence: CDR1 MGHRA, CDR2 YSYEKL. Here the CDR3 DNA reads TGCGCCAGCAGCCCCCCGGGGCGGGGGTCACCCCTCCACTTT. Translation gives CASSPPGRGSPLHF.

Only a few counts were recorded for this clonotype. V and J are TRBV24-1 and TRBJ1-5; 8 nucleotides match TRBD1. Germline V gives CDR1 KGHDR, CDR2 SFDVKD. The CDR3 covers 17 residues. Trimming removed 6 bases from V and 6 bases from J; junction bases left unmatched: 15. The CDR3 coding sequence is TGTGCCACCAGTCTCAGAAGGGACAGGCGGCGTGGTCAGCCCCAGCATTTT. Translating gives CATSLRRDRRRGQPQHF.

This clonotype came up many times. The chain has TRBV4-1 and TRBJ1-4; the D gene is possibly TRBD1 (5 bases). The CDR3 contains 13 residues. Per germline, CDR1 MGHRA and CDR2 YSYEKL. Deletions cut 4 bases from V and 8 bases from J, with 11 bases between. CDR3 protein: CASSLGGAEKLFF. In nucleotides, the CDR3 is TGCGCCAGCAGCCTGGGGGGAGCGGAAAAACTGTTTTTT.

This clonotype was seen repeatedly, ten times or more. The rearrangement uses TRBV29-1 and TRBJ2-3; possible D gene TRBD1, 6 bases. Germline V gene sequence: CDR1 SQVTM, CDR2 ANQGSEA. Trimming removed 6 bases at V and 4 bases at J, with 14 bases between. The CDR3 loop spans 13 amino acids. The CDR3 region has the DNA TGCAGCGTCGTCCAGGGGCATGCAGATACGCAGTATTTT. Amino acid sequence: CSVVQGHADTQYF.

The CDR3 here is CASSSHARGGLIDTEAFF. The CDR3 bases are TGTGCCAGCAGTTCCCATGCCAGGGGGGGATTAATAGACACTGAAGCTTTCTTT. The chain uses TRBV27 and TRBJ1-1; 7 nucleotides line up with TRBD1. V shed 4 bases, J shed 3 bases, and the junction held 17 bases outside the gene matches. Germline-derived CDR1 and CDR2 are MNHEY and SMNVEV (reference sequence). The CDR3 contains 18 residues.

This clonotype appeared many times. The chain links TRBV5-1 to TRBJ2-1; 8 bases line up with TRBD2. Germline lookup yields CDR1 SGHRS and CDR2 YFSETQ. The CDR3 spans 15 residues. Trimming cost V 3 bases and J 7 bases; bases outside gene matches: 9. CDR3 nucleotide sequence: TGCGCCAGCAGCTCCGGGGGGGCCAATAGAAATGAGCAGTTCTTC. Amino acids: CASSSGGANRNEQFF.

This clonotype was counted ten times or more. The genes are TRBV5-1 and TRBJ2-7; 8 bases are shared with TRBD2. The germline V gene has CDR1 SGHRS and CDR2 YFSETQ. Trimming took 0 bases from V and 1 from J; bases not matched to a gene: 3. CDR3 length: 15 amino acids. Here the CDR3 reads CASSLAPSGSYEQYF. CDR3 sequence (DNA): TGCGCCAGCAGCTTGGCGCCTAGCGGGTCCTACGAGCAGTACTTC.

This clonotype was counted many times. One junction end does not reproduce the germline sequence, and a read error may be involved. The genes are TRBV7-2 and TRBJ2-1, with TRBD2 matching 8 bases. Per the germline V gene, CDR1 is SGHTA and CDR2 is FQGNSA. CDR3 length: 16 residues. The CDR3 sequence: CASSIAGTRGINEQFF. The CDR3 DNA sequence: TGTGCCAGCAGCATAGCCGGGACTAGGGGGATTAATGAGCAGTTCTTC.

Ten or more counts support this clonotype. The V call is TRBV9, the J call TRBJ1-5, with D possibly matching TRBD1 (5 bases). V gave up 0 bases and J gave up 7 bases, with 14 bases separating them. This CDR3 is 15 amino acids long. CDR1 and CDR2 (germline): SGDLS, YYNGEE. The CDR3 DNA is TGTGCCAGCAGCGTAGGAGGGGTTCCCGGGCAGCCCCAGCATTTT. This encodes CASSVGGVPGQPQHF. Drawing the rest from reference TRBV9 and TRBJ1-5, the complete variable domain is DSGVTQTPKHLITATGQRVTLRCSPRSGDLSVYWYQQSLDQGLQFLIQYYNGEERAKGNILERFSAQQFPDLHSELNLSSLELGDSALYFCASSVGGVPGQPQHFGDGTRLSIL.

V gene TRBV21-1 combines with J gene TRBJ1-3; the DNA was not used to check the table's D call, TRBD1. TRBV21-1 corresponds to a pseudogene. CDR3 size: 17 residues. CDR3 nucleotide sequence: TGTGCCAGCGCAGCAGGGGACCGGCTGAACTCTGGAAACACCATATATTTT. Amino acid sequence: CASAAGDRLNSGNTIYF.